The T cell receptor (beta chain) under discussion was sequenced for a study of T-cell memory formation after mild COVID-19. Study results and caveats: Confirmation was lacking for SARS-CoV-2 specificity of second-wave clones that peaked on day 37.

This CDR3 is built from 14 residues. In germline, CDR1 is MNHNY, CDR2 SVGAGI (reference sequence). Trimming cost V 4 bases and J 13 bases; bases outside gene matches: 6. TCRdb re-derived calls from the 5' RACE reads in MiXCR, one entry per CDR3 protein. The sample lists just under 150,000 distinct CDR3 sequences; about 19% were seen once. This clonotype was seen a few times. What it binds is unknown. J is TRBJ2-1 and V is TRBV6-6, with 14 nucleotides matching TRBD2. Material for sequencing was PBMCs or a T cell subset sorted from them (not recorded which). The receptor was derived from an adult woman who had mild COVID-19 (a few samples of this study predate the infection). Cell type and time point are not known. The DNA of the CDR3 is TGTGCCAGCAGTTCGTCCGGGACTAGCGGGAGCCAGTTCTTC. This codes for CASSSSGTSGSQFF.